This entry is about one T cell receptor (beta chain). The sample originates from a study of shared clonotypes between healthy human individuals. Germline V gives CDR1 LGHNA, CDR2 YSLEER. Trimming removed 5 bases from V and 2 bases from J; junction bases left unmatched: 4. CDR3 length: 14 amino acids. Each cell subset's genomic DNA was divided evenly among several immunoSEQ plates. Libraries were prepared by immunoSEQ multiplex PCR; TCRdb keeps only in-frame clonotypes and omits some of them. The sample includes about 2.4 million clones, roughly 93% seen only once; the top ten take 0.35% to 0.45%. This clonotype was obtained from a man aged 18 to 30 in good health. Some clones in this sample may be carry-over from other donors' samples. The rearrangement joins TRBV4-3 to TRBJ2-7, with 9 nucleotides matching TRBD1. Specimen: naive CD4+ T cells from PBMCs. Subset noted: CD45RA+ positively selected. CDR3 region: CASSSGQGPYEQYF. CDR3 bases: TGCGCCAGCAGCTCGGGACAGGGACCCTACGAGCAGTACTTC.